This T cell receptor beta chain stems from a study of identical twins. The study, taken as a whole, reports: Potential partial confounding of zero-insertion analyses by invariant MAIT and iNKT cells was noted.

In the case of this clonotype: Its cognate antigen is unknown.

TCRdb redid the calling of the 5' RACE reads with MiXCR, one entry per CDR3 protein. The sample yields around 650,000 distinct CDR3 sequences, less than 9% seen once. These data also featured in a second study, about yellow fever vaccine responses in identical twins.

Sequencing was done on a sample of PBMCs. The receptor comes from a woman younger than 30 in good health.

The CDR3 is CASSDETSGRSTYEQYF. The CDR3, as DNA: TGTGCCAGCAGTGACGAGACTAGCGGGAGGTCGACCTACGAGCAGTACTTC. The chain recombines TRBV2 with TRBJ2-7, with 13 bases aligning to TRBD2. Looked up from germline, CDR1 is SNHLY and CDR2 is FYNNEI. V lost 3 bases and J lost 2; bases outside the gene matches: 7. The CDR3 runs 17 residues.